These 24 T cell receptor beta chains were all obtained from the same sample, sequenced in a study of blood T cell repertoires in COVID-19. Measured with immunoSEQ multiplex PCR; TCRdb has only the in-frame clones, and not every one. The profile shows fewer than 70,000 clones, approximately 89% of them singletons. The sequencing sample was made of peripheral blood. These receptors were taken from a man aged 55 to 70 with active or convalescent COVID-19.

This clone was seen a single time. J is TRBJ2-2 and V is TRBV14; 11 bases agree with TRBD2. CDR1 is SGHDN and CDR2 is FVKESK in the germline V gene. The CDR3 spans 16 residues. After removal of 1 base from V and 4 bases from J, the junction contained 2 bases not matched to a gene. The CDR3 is CASSQGLAGITGELFF. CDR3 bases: TGTGCCAGCAGCCAAGGACTAGCGGGAATCACCGGGGAGCTGTTTTTT.

The DNA of the CDR3 is TGTGCCATCAACGGTCGGGACAGGGGGAATAATGAGCAGTTCTTC. The encoded protein is CAINGRDRGNNEQFF. The V call is TRBV10-3, the J call TRBJ2-1; 11 nucleotides align to TRBD1. Germline assignment: CDR1 ENHRY and CDR2 SYGVKD. V shed 7 bases and J 7 bases; nucleotides not matched to a gene: 9. The CDR3 spans 15 residues.

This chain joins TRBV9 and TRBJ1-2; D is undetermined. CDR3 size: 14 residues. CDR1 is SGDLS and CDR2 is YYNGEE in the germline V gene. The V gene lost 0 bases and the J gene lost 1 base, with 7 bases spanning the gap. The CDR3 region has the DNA TGTGCCAGCAGCGTAGATGGAGGTAACTATGGCTACACCTTC. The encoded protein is CASSVDGGNYGYTF.

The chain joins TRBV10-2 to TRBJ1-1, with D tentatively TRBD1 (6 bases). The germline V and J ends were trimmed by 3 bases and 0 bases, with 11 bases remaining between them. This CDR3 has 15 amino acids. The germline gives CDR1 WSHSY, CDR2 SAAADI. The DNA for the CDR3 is TGCGCCAGCAGTGACAGGACAGTCCTGAACACTGAAGCTTTCTTT. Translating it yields CASSDRTVLNTEAFF.

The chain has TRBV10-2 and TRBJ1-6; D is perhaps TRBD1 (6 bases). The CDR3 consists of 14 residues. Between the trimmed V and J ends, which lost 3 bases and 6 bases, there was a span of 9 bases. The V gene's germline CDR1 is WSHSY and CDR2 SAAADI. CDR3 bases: TGCGCCAGCAGTGAAGGGGGTATTAATTCACCCCTCCACTTT. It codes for CASSEGGINSPLHF.

In DNA, the CDR3 is TGTGCCAGTAGTATAGAAGGCCCTCTAGGCTATGGCTACACCTTC. Translating it yields CASSIEGPLGYGYTF. The chain links TRBV19 to TRBJ1-2; no clear D gene. Germline V gene lookup returns CDR1 LNHDA and CDR2 SQIVND (reference sequence). V was cut by 0 bases and J by 4 bases, with 12 bases left in between. This CDR3 comprises 15 residues. Full variable domain (remainder filled in from reference TRBV19 and TRBJ1-2): DGGITQSPKYLFRKEGQNVTLSCEQNLNHDAMYWYRQDPGQGLRLIYYSQIVNDFQKGDIAEGYSVSREKKESFPLTVTSAQKNPTAFYLCASSIEGPLGYGYTFGSGTRLTVV.

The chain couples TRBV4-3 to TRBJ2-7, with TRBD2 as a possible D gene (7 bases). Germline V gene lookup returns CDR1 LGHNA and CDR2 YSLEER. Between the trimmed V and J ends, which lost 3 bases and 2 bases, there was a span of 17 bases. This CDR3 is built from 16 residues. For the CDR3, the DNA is TGCGCCAGCAGCCAGGACGGTAGAGGGGGGGCCTACGAGCAGTACTTC. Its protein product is CASSQDGRGGAYEQYF.

CDR3 residues: CASSARQGAYNEQFF. In nucleotides, the CDR3 is TGTGCCAGCAGCGCAAGACAGGGGGCTTACAATGAGCAGTTCTTC. This sequence joins TRBV5-4 and TRBJ2-1, with 10 bases fitting TRBD1. The germline CDR1 and CDR2 sequences are SGHNT and YYREEE (reference sequence). The ends lost 4 bases at V and 4 bases at J; junction bases unmatched: 5. CDR3 length: 15 residues.

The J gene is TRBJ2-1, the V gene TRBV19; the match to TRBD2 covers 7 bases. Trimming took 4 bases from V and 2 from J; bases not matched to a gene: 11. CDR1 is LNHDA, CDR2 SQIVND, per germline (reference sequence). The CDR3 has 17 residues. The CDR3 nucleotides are TGTGCCAGTAGTACGACAAGCGGGGCCTTGGCCTACAATGAGCAGTTCTTC. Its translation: CASSTTSGALAYNEQFF.

CDR3 nucleotide sequence: TGTGCCAGCAGCCAAGATCGGGGGAGCGGGGTCCAAGAGACCCAGTACTTC. The encoded protein is CASSQDRGSGVQETQYF. The chain is built from TRBV3-1 (or the pseudogene TRBV3-2) and TRBJ2-5; 7 bases are shared with TRBD2. The CDR3 spans 17 residues. V gave up 0 bases and J gave up 1 base; unmatched junction bases: 8. Germline assignment: CDR1 LGHDT and CDR2 YNNKEL (reference sequence).

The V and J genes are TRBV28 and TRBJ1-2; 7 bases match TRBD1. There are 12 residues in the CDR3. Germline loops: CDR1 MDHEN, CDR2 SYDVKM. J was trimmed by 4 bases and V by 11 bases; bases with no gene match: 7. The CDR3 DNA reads TGTGCCGGGGGACAGCCCCTCTATGGCTACACCTTC. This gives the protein CAGGQPLYGYTF.

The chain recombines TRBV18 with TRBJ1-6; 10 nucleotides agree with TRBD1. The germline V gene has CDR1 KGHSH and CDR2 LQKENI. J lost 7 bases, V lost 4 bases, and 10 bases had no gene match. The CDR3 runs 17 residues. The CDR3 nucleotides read TGTGCCAGCTCACAAACCGGGACAGGGGACTCAAATTCACCCCTCCACTTT. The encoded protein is CASSQTGTGDSNSPLHF. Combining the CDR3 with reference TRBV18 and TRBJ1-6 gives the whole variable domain NAGVMQNPRHLVRRRGQEARLRCSPMKGHSHVYWYRQLPEEGLKFMVYLQKENIIDESGMPKERFSAEFPKEGPSILRIQQVVRGDSAAYFCASSQTGTGDSNSPLHFGNGTRLTVT.

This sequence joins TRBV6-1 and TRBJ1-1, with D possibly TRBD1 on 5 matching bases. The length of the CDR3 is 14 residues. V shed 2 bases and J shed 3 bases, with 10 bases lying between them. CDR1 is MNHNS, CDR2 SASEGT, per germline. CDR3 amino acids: CASSEKGSDTEAFF. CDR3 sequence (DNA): TGTGCCAGCAGTGAAAAGGGGTCGGACACTGAAGCTTTCTTT.

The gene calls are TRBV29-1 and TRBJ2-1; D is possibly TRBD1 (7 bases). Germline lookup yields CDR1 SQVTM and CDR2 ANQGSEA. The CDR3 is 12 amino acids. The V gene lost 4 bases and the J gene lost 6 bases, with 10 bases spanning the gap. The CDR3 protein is CSVAQGGNEQFF. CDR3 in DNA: TGCAGCGTTGCCCAGGGGGGCAATGAGCAGTTCTTC.

The CDR3 is CASSPTGGPRSSGANVLTF. The CDR3 nucleotides are TGTGCCAGCTCTCCTACGGGGGGACCTAGATCATCTGGGGCCAACGTCCTGACTTTC. This chain connects TRBV18 to TRBJ2-6, with 7 nucleotides matching TRBD2. The length of the CDR3 is 19 residues. Germline CDR1 is KGHSH and CDR2 is LQKENI. V was clipped by 6 bases and J by 1 base; unmatched bases: 15.

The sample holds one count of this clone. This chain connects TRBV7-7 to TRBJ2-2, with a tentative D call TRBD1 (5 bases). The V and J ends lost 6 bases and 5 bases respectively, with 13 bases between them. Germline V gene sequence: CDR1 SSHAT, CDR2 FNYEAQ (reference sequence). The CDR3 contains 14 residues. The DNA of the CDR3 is TGTGCCAGCAGTGCCGACAGACAGACCGGGGAGCTGTTTTTT. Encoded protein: CASSADRQTGELFF.

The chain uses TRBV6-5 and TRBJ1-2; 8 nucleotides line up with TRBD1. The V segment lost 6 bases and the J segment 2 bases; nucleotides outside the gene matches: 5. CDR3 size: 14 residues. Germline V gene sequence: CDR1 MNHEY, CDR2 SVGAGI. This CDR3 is CASRGTGSNYGYTF. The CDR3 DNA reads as TGTGCCAGCAGAGGGACAGGTTCAAACTATGGCTACACCTTC.

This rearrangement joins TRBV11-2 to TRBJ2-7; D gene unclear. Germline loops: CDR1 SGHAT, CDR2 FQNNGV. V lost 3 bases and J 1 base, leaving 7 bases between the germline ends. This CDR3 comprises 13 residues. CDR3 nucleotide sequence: TGTGCCAGCAGCTTCTCAGATTCCTACGAGCAGTACTTC. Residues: CASSFSDSYEQYF.

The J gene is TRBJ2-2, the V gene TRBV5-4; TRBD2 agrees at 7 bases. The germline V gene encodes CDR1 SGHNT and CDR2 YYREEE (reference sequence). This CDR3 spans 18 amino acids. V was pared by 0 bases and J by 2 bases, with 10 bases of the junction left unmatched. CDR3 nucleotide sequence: TGTGCCAGCAGCTTGGCGGGTCGGGGAGGGCCTAACACCGGGGAGCTGTTTTTT. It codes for CASSLAGRGGPNTGELFF.

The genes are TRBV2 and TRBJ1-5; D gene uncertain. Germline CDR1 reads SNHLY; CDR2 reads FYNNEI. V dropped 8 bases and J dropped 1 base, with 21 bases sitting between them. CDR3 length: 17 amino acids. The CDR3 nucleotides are TGTGCCAGCGTTCTCAGTCACTGGGCAAGCAGCAATCAGCCCCAGCATTTT. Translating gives CASVLSHWASSNQPQHF.

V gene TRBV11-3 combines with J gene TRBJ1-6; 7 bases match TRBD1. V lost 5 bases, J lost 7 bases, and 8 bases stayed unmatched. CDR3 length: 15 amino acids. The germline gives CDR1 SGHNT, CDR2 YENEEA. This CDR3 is CASSLTGVLNSPLHF. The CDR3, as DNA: TGTGCCAGCAGCCTCACAGGGGTGTTGAATTCACCCCTCCACTTT.

CDR3 amino acids: CATVTGLYGYTF. The CDR3 nucleotides are TGTGCCACCGTGACAGGGTTGTATGGCTACACCTTC. The chain recombines TRBV19 with TRBJ1-2; 7 bases fit TRBD1. The germline gives CDR1 LNHDA, CDR2 SQIVND (reference sequence). This CDR3 has 12 amino acids. V trimming: 10 bases; J trimming: 5 bases; junction bases outside the gene matches: 7.

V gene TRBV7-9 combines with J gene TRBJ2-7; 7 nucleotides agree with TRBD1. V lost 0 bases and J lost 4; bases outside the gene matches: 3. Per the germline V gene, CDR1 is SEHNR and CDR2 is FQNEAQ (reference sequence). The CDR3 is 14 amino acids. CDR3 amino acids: CASSLADRAYEQYF. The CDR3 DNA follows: TGTGCCAGCAGCTTAGCCGACAGGGCGTACGAGCAGTACTTC.

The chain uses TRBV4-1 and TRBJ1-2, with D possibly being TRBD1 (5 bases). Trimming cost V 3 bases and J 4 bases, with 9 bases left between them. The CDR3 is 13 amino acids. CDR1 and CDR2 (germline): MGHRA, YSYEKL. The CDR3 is CASSHLTVYGYTF. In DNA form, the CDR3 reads TGCGCCAGCAGCCACCTGACAGTCTATGGCTACACCTTC.